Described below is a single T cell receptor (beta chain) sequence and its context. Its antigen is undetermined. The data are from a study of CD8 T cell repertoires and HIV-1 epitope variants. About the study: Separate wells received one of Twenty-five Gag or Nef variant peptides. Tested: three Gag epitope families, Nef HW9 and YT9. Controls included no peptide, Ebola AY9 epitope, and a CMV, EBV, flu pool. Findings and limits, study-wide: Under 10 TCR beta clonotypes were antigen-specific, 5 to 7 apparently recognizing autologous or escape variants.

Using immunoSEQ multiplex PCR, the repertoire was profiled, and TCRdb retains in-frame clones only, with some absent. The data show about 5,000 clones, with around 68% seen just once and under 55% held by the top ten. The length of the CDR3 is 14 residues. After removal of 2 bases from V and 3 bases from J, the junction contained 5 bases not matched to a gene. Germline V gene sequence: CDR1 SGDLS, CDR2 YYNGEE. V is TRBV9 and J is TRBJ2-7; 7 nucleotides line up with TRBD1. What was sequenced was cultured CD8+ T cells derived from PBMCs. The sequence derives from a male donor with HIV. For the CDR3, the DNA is TGTGCCAGCAGCGTCCGGGACAGCTTCTACGAGCAGTACTTC. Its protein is CASSVRDSFYEQYF.